This TCR beta chain was retrieved from a study of cytomegalovirus exposure and HLA in healthy donors. Deletions cut 3 bases from V and 3 bases from J, with 12 bases between. CDR3 length: 14 residues. The germline V gene encodes CDR1 GTSNPN and CDR2 SVGIG (reference sequence). The sample holds one count of this clone. Clones were read by immunoSEQ multiplex PCR, and TCRdb kept only the in-frame ones, dropping some. The sample has approximately 260,000 clones, 80% to 90% seen once. The rearrangement uses TRBV30 and TRBJ1-5; the D gene is possibly TRBD1 (5 bases). The sequencing input was PBMCs. The sequence came from a young woman in good health and CMV-seronegative. CDR3 nucleotides: TGTGCCTGGAGCGGCACAGGCCCCAATCAGCCCCAGCATTTT. It yields the protein CAWSGTGPNQPQHF. The full variable domain, completed using reference TRBV30 and TRBJ1-5, is SQTIHQWPATLVQPVGSPLSLECTVEGTSNPNLYWYRQAAGRGLQLLFYSVGIGQISSEVPQNLSASRPQDRQFILSSKKLLLSDSGFYLCAWSGTGPNQPQHFGDGTRLSIL.